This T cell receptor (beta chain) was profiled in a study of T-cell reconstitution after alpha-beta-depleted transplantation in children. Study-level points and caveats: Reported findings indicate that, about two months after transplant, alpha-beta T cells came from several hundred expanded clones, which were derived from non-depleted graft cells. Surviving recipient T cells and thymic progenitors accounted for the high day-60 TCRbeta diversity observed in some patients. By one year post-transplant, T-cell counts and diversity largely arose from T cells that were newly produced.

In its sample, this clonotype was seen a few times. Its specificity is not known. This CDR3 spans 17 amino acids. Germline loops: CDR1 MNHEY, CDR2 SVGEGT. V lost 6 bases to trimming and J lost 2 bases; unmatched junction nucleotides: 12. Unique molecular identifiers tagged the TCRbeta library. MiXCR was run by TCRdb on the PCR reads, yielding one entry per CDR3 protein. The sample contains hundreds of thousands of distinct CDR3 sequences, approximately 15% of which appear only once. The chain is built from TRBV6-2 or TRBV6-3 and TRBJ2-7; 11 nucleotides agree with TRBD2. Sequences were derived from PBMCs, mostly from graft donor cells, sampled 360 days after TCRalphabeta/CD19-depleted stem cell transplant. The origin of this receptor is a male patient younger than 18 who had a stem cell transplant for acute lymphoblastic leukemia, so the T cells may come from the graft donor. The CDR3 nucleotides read TGTGCCAGCAGACCCCTGGGACTAGCGGATATCACCTACGAGCAGTACTTC. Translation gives CASRPLGLADITYEQYF.